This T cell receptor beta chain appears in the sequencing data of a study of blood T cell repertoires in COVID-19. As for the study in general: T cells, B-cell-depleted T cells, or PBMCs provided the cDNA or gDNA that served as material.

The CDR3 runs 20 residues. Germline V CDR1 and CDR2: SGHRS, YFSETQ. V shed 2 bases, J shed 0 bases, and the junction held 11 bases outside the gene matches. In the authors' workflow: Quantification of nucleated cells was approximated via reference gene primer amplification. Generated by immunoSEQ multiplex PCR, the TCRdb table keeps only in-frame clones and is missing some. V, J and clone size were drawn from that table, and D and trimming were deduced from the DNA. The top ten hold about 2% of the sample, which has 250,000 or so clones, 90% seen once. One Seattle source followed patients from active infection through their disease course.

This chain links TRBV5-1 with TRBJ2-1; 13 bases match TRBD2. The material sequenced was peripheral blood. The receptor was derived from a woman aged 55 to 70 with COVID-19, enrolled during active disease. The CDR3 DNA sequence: TGCGCCAGCAGCTTTCGGACTAGCGGGGGTCTTCCTCACTCCTACAATGAGCAGTTCTTC. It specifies CASSFRTSGGLPHSYNEQFF.